These T cell receptor beta chains were read from a single sample in a study of T and B cells in COVID-19 patients. MiXCR, run by TCRdb on the multiplex PCR reads, gives a single entry per CDR3 protein. The sample lists around 20,000 distinct CDR3 sequences; 29% were seen once. Sequencing was done on a sample of blood. Receptor source: a human donor who had recovered from COVID-19. Both conserved end residues are part of each CDR3. D genes are given only for firm matches. Clone size is given for some rows only: seen once, a few or many times, or a class if the clone is expanded.

>.|TRBJ1-4|TRBV12-3/TRBV12-4|TRBD1
CASSLRQGNEKLFF
TGTGCCAGCAGTTTAAGACAGGGGAATGAAAAACTGTTTTTT
>.|TRBJ2-7|TRBV19|TRBD1
CASSRGTDLTYEQYF
TGTGCCAGTAGTAGGGGGACAGACCTAACCTACGAGCAGTACTTC
>.|TRBJ1-6|TRBV12-3/TRBV12-4|.
CASSFWTNSPLHF
TGTGCCAGCAGTTTCTGGACTAATTCACCCCTCCACTTT
>few|TRBJ2-7|TRBV12-3/TRBV12-4|TRBD2
CASSSPTSGSYEQYF
TGTGCCAGCAGTTCCCCGACTAGCGGATCCTACGAGCAGTACTTC
>medium-sized|TRBJ2-7|TRBV30|TRBD1
CAWYVSGQGGYEQYF
TGTGCCTGGTACGTTTCAGGACAGGGAGGATACGAGCAGTACTTC
>medium-sized|TRBJ2-3|TRBV5-4|TRBD2
CASSDTSGSDTQYF
TGTGCCAGCAGCGACACTAGCGGGAGTGATACGCAGTATTTT
>medium-sized|TRBJ2-7|TRBV19|TRBD1
CASSLAGGSYEQYF
TGTGCCAGTAGTCTTGCAGGGGGCTCCTACGAGCAGTACTTC
>few|TRBJ1-1|TRBV6-1|.
CASSVESAGWTEAFF
TGTGCCAGCAGTGTAGAGTCGGCAGGGTGGACTGAAGCTTTCTTT
>.|TRBJ1-1|TRBV6-1|.
CASSEALDREAFF
TGTGCCAGCAGTGAAGCCCTAGACAGGGAAGCTTTCTTT
>.|TRBJ1-2|TRBV30|.
CAWSVGLLPNEGYTF
TGTGCCTGGAGTGTTGGGCTTCTCCCTAATGAGGGCTACACCTTC
>medium-sized|TRBJ2-1|TRBV18|TRBD1
CASSPPTGGRWDEQFF
TGTGCCAGCTCACCACCTACAGGGGGCCGGTGGGATGAGCAGTTCTTC
>.|TRBJ1-5|TRBV5-5|.
CASSLGGAGQPQHF
TGTGCCAGCAGCTTAGGGGGGGCCGGGCAGCCCCAGCATTTT
>.|TRBJ1-1|TRBV29-1|TRBD1
CSVVRGQNTEAFF
TGCAGCGTTGTCAGGGGGCAAAACACTGAAGCTTTCTTT
>.|TRBJ1-2|TRBV12-3/TRBV12-4|.
CASSLVGTTYGYTF
TGTGCCAGCAGTTTAGTAGGGACAACCTATGGCTACACCTTC
>.|TRBJ2-3|TRBV30|TRBD2
CAWQRGPLTDTQYF
TGTGCCTGGCAGCGGGGGCCCCTAACAGATACGCAGTATTTT
>.|TRBJ1-5|TRBV5-6|.
CASSLGNQPQHF
TGTGCCAGCAGCTTGGGCAATCAGCCCCAGCATTTT
>few|TRBJ2-5|TRBV7-9|.
CASSLASVQTQYF
TGTGCCAGCAGCTTAGCTAGCGTGCAGACCCAGTACTTC
>few|TRBJ2-2|TRBV19|.
CASSQQGATGELFF
TGTGCCAGTAGCCAACAGGGTGCCACCGGGGAGCTGTTTTTT
>medium-sized|TRBJ2-1|TRBV6-5|TRBD2
CASRRLAGVNEQFF
TGTGCCAGCAGGAGACTAGCGGGAGTGAATGAGCAGTTCTTC
>.|TRBJ1-3|TRBV19|.
CASTLGNTIYF
TGTGCCAGTACCCTGGGAAACACCATATATTTT
>.|TRBJ1-6|TRBV7-9|.
CASSSSDSPLHF
TGTGCCAGCAGCTCCTCAGACTCACCCCTCCACTTT
>.|TRBJ2-7|TRBV20-1|.
CSARDDGHAYEQYF
TGCAGTGCTAGAGATGATGGGCATGCCTACGAGCAGTACTTC
>many|TRBJ2-7|TRBV19|TRBD1
CASSTGTGVISYEQYF
TGTGCCAGTAGTACCGGGACAGGGGTAATATCCTACGAGCAGTACTTC
>.|TRBJ2-5|TRBV20-1|.
CSATVRGETQYF
TGCAGTGCAACTGTCCGAGGAGAGACCCAGTACTTC
>few|TRBJ1-3|TRBV30|.
CAWSLRNTIYF
TGTGCCTGGAGTCTGAGGAACACCATATATTTT
>few|TRBJ1-1|TRBV19|TRBD1
CASSPGTGGTEAFF
TGTGCCAGTAGTCCCGGGACAGGGGGCACTGAAGCTTTCTTT
>few|TRBJ2-7|TRBV7-6|TRBD2
CASSSSSGRWYEQYF
TGTGCCAGCAGCTCTTCAAGCGGGAGATGGTACGAGCAGTACTTC
>.|TRBJ2-1|TRBV6-5|.
CASSYRDNEQFF
TGTGCCAGCAGTTACCGTGACAATGAGCAGTTCTTC
>.|TRBJ2-2|TRBV7-2|TRBD2
CASSPTRREDTGELFF
TGTGCCAGCAGCCCGACTCGCCGGGAGGACACCGGGGAGCTGTTTTTT
>few|TRBJ1-2|TRBV12-3/TRBV12-4|TRBD1
CASSFLGTDYGYTF
TGTGCCAGCAGTTTCCTCGGGACAGACTATGGCTACACCTTC
>medium-sized|TRBJ2-7|TRBV19|TRBD1
CASSKGQDGSYEQYF
TGTGCCAGTAGCAAAGGACAGGATGGCTCCTACGAGCAGTACTTC
>.|TRBJ2-5|TRBV27|.
CASSLERVLQETQYF
TGTGCCAGCAGCTTAGAGCGGGTCCTCCAAGAGACCCAGTACTTC
>few|TRBJ1-2|TRBV19|TRBD1
CASNRQGIGYGYTF
TGTGCCAGTAACCGACAGGGGATCGGCTATGGCTACACCTTC
>.|TRBJ2-7|TRBV6-5|.
CASSYSWKGGNYEQYF
TGTGCCAGCAGTTATTCCTGGAAAGGCGGAAACTACGAGCAGTACTTC
>.|TRBJ1-4|TRBV5-1|.
CASSPGGTANEKLFF
TGTGCCAGCAGCCCGGGCGGGACGGCTAATGAAAAACTGTTTTTT
>.|TRBJ2-1|TRBV12-3/TRBV12-4|TRBD2
CASTLEGGGSNNEQFF
TGTGCCAGCACCCTGGAGGGCGGGGGGTCCAACAATGAGCAGTTCTTC
>many|TRBJ2-2|TRBV6-5|.
CASSTTGNTGELFF
TGTGCCAGCAGTACCACAGGGAACACCGGGGAGCTGTTTTTT
>few|TRBJ1-2|TRBV6-1|TRBD1
CASRVDRHAYGYTF
TGTGCCAGCAGGGTGGACAGGCACGCCTATGGCTACACCTTC
>.|TRBJ2-3|TRBV29-1|.
CSARDFGTDTQYF
TGCAGCGCACGGGATTTCGGCACAGATACGCAGTATTTT
>few|TRBJ2-3|TRBV18|.
CASSPGLRSSTDTQYF
TGTGCCAGCTCACCTGGCCTCCGATCTAGCACAGATACGCAGTATTTT
>few|TRBJ2-7|TRBV7-9|.
CASSLAGDHEQYF
TGTGCCAGCAGCTTAGCAGGGGACCACGAGCAGTACTTC
>medium-sized|TRBJ1-4|TRBV29-1|.
CSVGVGAREKLFF
TGCAGCGTTGGTGTAGGGGCCCGTGAAAAACTGTTTTTT
>.|TRBJ2-7|TRBV10-2|TRBD2
CASSSSGYEQYF
TGCGCCAGCAGTAGTAGCGGGTACGAGCAGTACTTC
>.|TRBJ2-3|TRBV18|TRBD2
CASSPPEGSGRDTQYF
TGTGCCAGCTCACCACCGGAAGGTAGCGGGAGAGATACGCAGTATTTT
>.|TRBJ2-5|TRBV12-3/TRBV12-4|TRBD2
CASTAAGGGEMETQYF
TGTGCCAGCACCGCAGCGGGCGGGGGGGAGATGGAGACCCAGTACTTC
>.|TRBJ2-2|TRBV6-5|.
CASSYSRQTNTGELFF
TGTGCCAGCAGTTACAGTAGACAGACGAACACCGGGGAGCTGTTTTTT
>once|TRBJ1-3|TRBV6-1|.
CASSEAGTFSGNTIYF
TGTGCCAGCAGTGAAGCGGGAACCTTCTCTGGAAACACCATATATTTT
>few|TRBJ2-5|TRBV7-9|TRBD1
CASSVRDRGTETQYF
TGTGCCAGCAGCGTCCGGGACAGGGGGACAGAGACCCAGTACTTC
>.|TRBJ2-1|TRBV13|TRBD1
CASSLRTGGGFDNEQFF
TGTGCCAGCAGCCTACGGACAGGGGGCGGCTTCGACAATGAGCAGTTCTTC
>once|TRBJ2-7|TRBV19|TRBD1
CASSTDRGYEQYF
TGCGCCAGCAGTACCGACAGGGGCTACGAGCAGTACTTC
>medium-sized|TRBJ1-2|TRBV29-1|.
CSVGEINYGYTF
TGCAGCGTTGGGGAGATAAACTATGGCTACACCTTC
>.|TRBJ1-2|TRBV6-1|TRBD1
CAISLLTGVGYTF
TGTGCCATCAGCCTATTGACAGGGGTAGGCTACACCTTC
>medium-sized|TRBJ2-2|TRBV29-1|.
CSVLDGNTGELFF
TGCAGCGTCCTGGACGGAAACACCGGGGAGCTGTTTTTT
>few|TRBJ1-2|TRBV27|.
CASKLTGNYGYTF
TGTGCCAGCAAATTGACGGGGAACTATGGCTACACCTTC
>few|TRBJ1-2|TRBV5-6|.
CASSWTANYGYTF
TGTGCCAGCAGCTGGACAGCTAACTATGGCTACACCTTC
>.|TRBJ2-3|TRBV12-3/TRBV12-4|TRBD2
CASKPGLAGDTQYF
TGTGCCAGCAAACCGGGACTAGCGGGAGATACGCAGTATTTT